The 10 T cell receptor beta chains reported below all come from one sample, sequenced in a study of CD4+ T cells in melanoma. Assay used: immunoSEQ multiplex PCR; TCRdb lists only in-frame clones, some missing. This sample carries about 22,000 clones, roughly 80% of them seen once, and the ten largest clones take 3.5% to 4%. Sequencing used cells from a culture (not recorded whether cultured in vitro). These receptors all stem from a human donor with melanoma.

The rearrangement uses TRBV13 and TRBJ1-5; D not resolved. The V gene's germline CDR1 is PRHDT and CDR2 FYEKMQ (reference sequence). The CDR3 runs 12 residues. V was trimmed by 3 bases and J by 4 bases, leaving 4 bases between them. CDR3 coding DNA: TGTGCCAGCAGCTTCGGGAATCAGCCCCAGCATTTT. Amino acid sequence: CASSFGNQPQHF.

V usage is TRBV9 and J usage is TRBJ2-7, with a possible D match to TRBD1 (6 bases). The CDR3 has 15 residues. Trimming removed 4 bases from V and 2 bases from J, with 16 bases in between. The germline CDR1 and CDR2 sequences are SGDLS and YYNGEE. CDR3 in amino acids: CASSIHGDTTYEQYF. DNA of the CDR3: TGTGCCAGCAGCATCCATGGGGACACCACCTACGAGCAGTACTTC. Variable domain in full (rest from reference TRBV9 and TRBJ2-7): DSGVTQTPKHLITATGQRVTLRCSPRSGDLSVYWYQQSLDQGLQFLIQYYNGEERAKGNILERFSAQQFPDLHSELNLSSLELGDSALYFCASSIHGDTTYEQYFGPGTRLTVT.

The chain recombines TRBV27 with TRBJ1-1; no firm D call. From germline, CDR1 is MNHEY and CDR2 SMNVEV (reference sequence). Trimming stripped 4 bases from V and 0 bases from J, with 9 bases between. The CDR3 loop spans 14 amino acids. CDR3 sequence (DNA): TGTGCCAGCAGTTCGGCAGACTTGAACACTGAAGCTTTCTTT. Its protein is CASSSADLNTEAFF.

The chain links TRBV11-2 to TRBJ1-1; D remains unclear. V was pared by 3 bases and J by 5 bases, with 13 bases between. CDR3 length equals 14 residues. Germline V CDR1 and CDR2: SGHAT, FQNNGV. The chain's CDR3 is CASSFWRQGTEAFF. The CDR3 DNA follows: TGTGCCAGCAGCTTTTGGAGGCAAGGGACTGAAGCTTTCTTT.

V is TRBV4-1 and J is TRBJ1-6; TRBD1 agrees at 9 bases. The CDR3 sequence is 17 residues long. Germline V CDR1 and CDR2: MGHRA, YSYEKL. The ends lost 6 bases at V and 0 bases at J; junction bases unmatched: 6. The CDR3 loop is CASRLGQGSSYNSPLHF. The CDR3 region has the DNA TGCGCCAGCAGACTAGGACAGGGGAGCTCCTATAATTCACCCCTCCACTTT.

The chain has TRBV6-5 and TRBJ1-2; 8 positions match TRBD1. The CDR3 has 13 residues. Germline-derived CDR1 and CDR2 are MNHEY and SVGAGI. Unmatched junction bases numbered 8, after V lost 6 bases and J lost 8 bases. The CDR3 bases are TGTGCCAGCAGACGAACAGGGGGTCGGGGCTACACCTTC. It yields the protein CASRRTGGRGYTF.

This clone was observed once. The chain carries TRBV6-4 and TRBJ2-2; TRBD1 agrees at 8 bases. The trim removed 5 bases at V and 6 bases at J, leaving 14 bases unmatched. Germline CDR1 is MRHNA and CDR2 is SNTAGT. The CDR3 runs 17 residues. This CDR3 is CASSSHTTGGKAGELFF. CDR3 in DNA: TGTGCCAGCAGTAGTCATACAACAGGGGGAAAGGCCGGGGAGCTGTTTTTT.

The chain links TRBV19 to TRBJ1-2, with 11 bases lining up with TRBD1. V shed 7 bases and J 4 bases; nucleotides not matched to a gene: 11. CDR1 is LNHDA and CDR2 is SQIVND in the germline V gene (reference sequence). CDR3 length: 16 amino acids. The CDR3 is CASIGQGAGRSYGYTF. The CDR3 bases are TGTGCCAGTATTGGACAGGGGGCAGGGCGGAGCTATGGCTACACCTTC.

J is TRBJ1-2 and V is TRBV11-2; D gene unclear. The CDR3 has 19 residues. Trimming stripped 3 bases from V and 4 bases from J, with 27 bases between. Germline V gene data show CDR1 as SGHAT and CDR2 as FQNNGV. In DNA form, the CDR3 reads TGTGCCAGCAGCTTGATCGTCGGGGAGAGGTCAGGTGGGATCTATGGCTACACCTTC. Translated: CASSLIVGERSGGIYGYTF. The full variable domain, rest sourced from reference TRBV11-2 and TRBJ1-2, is EAGVAQSPRYKIIEKRQSVAFWCNPISGHATLYWYQQILGQGPKLLIQFQNNGVVDDSQLPKDRFSAERLKGVDSTLKIQPAKLEDSAVYLCASSLIVGERSGGIYGYTFGSGTRLTVV.

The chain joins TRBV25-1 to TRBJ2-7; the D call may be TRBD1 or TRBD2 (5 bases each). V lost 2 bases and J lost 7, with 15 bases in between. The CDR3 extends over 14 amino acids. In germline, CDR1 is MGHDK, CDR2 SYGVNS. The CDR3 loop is CASSEPGPLGEQYF. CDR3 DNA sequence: TGTGCCAGCAGTGAACCGGGGCCATTGGGTGAGCAGTACTTC.